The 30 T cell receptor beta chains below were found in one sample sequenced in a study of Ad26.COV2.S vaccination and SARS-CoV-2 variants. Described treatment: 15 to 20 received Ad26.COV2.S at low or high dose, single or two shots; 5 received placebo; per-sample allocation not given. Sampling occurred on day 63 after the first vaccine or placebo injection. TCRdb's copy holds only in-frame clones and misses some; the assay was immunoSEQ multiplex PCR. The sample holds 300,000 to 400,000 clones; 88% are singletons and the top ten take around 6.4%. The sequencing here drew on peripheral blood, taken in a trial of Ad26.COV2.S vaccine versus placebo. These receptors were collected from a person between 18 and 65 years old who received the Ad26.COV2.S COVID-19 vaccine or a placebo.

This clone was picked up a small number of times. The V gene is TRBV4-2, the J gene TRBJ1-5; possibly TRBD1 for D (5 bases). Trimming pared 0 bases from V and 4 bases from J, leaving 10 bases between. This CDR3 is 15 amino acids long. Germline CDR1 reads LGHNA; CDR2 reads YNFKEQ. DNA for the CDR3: TGTGCCAGCAGCCAAGATTGGGACGATAATCAGCCCCAGCATTTT. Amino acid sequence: CASSQDWDDNQPQHF.

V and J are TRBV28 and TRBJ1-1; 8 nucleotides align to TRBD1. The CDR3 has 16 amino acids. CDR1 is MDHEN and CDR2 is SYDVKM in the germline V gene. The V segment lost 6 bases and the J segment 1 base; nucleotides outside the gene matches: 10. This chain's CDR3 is CASSPDRGTANTEAFF. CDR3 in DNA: TGTGCCAGCAGCCCCGACAGGGGAACTGCGAACACTGAAGCTTTCTTT.

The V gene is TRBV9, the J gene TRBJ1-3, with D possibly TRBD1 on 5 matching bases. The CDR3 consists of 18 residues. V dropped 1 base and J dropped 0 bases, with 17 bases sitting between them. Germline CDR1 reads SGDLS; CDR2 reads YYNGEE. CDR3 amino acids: CASSVSGNHDLSGNTIYF. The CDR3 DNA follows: TGTGCCAGCAGCGTATCAGGGAACCACGATCTCTCTGGAAACACCATATATTTT.

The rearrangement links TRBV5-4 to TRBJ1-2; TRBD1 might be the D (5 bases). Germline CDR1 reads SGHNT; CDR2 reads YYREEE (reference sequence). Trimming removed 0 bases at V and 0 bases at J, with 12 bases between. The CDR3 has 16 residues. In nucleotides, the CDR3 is TGTGCCAGCAGCTTGGCCTCGGGGGAAACTAACTATGGCTACACCTTC. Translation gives CASSLASGETNYGYTF.

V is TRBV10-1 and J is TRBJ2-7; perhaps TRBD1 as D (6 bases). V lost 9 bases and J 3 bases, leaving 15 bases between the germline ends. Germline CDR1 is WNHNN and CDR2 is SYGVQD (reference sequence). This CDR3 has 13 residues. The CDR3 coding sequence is TGCGCCAGAGGGGGTCCGGCCATCTACGAGCAGTACTTC. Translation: CARGGPAIYEQYF.

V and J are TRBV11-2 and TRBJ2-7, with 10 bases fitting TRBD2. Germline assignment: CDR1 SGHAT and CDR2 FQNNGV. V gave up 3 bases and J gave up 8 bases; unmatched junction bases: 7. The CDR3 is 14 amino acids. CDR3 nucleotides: TGTGCCAGCAGCTTGTCAGCGGGAGGGCCTCAGCAGTACTTC. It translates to CASSLSAGGPQQYF.

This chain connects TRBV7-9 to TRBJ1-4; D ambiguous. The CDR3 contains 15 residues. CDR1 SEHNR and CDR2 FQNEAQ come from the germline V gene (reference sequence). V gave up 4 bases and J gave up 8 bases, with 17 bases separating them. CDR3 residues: CASSYIGEDGEKLFF. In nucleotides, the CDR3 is TGTGCCAGCAGCTATATCGGTGAGGATGGGGAAAAACTGTTTTTT.

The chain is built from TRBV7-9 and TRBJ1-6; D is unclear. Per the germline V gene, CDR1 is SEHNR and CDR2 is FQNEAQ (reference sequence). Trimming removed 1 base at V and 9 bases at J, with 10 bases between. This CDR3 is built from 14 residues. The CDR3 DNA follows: TGTGCCAGCAGCTTAGGCCAAGGTGGTTCACCCCTCCACTTT. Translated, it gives CASSLGQGGSPLHF.

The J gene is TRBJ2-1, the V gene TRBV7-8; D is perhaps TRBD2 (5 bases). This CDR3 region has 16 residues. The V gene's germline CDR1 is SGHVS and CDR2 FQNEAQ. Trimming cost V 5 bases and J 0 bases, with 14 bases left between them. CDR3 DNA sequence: TGTGCCAGCAGCCGATTAGCGCTAGACTCCTACAATGAGCAGTTCTTC. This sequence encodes CASSRLALDSYNEQFF.

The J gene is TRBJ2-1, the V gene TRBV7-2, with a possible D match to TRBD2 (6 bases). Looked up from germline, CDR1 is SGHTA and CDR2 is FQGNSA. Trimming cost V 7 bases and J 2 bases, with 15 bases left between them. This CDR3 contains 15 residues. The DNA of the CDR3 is TGTGCCAGCAATCTCATAGCGGTTGCCTACAATGAGCAGTTCTTC. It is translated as CASNLIAVAYNEQFF. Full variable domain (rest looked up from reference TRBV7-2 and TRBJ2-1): GAGVSQSPSNKVTEKGKDVELRCDPISGHTALYWYRQSLGQGLEFLIYFQGNSAPDKSGLPSDRFSAERTGGSVSTLTIQRTQQEDSAVYLCASNLIAVAYNEQFFGPGTRLTVL.

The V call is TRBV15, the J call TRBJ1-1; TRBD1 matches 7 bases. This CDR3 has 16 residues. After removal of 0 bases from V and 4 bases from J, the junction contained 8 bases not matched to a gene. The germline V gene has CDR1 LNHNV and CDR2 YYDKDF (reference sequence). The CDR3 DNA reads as TGTGCCACCAGCAGAGAGACAGGGAGAATGGGCACTGAAGCTTTCTTT. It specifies CATSRETGRMGTEAFF. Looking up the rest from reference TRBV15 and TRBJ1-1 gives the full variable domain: DAMVIQNPRYQVTQFGKPVTLSCSQTLNHNVMYWYQQKSSQAPKLLFHYYDKDFNNEADTPDNFQSRRPNTSFCFLDIRSPGLGDTAMYLCATSRETGRMGTEAFFGQGTRLTVV.

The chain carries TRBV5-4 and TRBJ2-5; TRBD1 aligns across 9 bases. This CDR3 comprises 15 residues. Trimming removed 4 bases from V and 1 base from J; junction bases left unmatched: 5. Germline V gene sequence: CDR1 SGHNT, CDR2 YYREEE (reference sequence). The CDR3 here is CASSPRTGAQETQYF. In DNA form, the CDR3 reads TGTGCCAGCAGCCCCCGGACAGGGGCCCAAGAGACCCAGTACTTC.

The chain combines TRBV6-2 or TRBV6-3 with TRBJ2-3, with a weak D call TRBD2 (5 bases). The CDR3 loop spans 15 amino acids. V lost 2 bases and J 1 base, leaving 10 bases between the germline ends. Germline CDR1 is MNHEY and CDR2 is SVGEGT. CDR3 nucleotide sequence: TGTGCCAGCAGTTACGAGATCGGGGGCACAGATACGCAGTATTTT. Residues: CASSYEIGGTDTQYF.

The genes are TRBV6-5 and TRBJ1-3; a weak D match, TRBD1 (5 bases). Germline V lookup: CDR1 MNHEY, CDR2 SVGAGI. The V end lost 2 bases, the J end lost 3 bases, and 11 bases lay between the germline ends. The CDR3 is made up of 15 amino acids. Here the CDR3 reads CASSYRGDSGNTIYF. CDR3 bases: TGTGCCAGCAGTTACCGAGGGGATAGTGGAAACACCATATATTTT.

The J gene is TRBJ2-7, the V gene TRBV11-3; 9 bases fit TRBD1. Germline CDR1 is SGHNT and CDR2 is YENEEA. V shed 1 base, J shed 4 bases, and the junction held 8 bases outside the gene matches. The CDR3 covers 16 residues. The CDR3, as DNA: TGTGCCAGCAGCTTAGGTCCGGGACAGGGAATTTACGAGCAGTACTTC. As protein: CASSLGPGQGIYEQYF.

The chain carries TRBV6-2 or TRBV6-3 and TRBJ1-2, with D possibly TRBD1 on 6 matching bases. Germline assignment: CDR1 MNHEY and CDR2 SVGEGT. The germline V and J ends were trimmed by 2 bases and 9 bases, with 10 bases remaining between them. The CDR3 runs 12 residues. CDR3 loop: CASSYHRDRYTF. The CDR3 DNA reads TGTGCCAGCAGTTACCACAGGGATCGCTACACCTTC.

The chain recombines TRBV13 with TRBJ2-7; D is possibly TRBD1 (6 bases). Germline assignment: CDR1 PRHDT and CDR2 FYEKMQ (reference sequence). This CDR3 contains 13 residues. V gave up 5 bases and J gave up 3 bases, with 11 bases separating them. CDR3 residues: CASSPGHSYEQYF. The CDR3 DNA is TGTGCCAGCAGCCCGGGACACAGCTACGAGCAGTACTTC.

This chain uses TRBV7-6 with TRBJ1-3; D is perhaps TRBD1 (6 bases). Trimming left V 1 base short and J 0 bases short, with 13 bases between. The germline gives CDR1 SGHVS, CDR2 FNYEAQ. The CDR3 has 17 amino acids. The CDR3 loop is CASSLVYRASSGNTIYF. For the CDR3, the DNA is TGTGCCAGCAGCTTAGTCTACAGGGCTTCCTCTGGAAACACCATATATTTT. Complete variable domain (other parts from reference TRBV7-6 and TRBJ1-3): GAGVSQSPRYKVTKRGQDVALRCDPISGHVSLYWYRQALGQGPEFLTYFNYEAQQDKSGLPNDRFSAERPEGSISTLTIQRTEQRDSAMYRCASSLVYRASSGNTIYFGEGSWLTVV.

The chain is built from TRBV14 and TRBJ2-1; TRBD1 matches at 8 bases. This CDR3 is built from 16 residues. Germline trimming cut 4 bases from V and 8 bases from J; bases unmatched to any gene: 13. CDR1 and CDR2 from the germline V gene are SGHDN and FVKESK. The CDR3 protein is CASSRTGRGGYDEQFF. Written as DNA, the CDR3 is TGTGCCAGCAGCCGGACAGGGAGAGGGGGTTACGATGAGCAGTTCTTC. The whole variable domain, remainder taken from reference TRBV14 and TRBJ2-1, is EAGVTQFPSHSVIEKGQTVTLRCDPISGHDNLYWYRRVMGKEIKFLLHFVKESKQDESGMPNNRFLAERTGGTYSTLKVQPAELEDSGVYFCASSRTGRGGYDEQFFGPGTRLTVL.

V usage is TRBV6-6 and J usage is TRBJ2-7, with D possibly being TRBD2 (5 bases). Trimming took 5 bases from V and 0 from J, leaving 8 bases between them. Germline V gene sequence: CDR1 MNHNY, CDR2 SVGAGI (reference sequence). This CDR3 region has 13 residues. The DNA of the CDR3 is TGTGCCAGCAGTGTCGGGAACTCCTACGAGCAGTACTTC. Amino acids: CASSVGNSYEQYF.

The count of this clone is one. DNA for the CDR3: TGTGCCAGCAGTCCCCGAAGGGGACAGGTTGAAGCTTTCTTT. Its protein is CASSPRRGQVEAFF. This chain links TRBV6-5 with TRBJ1-1; 8 bases map to TRBD1. Germline CDR1 reads MNHEY; CDR2 reads SVGAGI. This CDR3 comprises 14 residues. The V segment lost 5 bases and the J segment 7 bases; nucleotides outside the gene matches: 9.

Written as DNA, the CDR3 is TGTGCCAGCAGCCCACATAGCGGGGCCAGGGATACGCAGTATTTT. Its translation: CASSPHSGARDTQYF. The rearrangement uses TRBV4-2 and TRBJ2-3; 8 bases are shared with TRBD2. Germline V CDR1 and CDR2: LGHNA, YNFKEQ. This CDR3 has 15 residues. J gave up 6 bases and V 4 bases, and 9 bases lay outside the gene matches.

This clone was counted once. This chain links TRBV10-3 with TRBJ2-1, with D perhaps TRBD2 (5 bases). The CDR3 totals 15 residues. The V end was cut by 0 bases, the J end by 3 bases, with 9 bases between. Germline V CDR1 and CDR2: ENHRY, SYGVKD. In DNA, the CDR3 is TGTGCCATCAGTGAGTCCGACGGGGACTACAATGAGCAGTTCTTC. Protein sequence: CAISESDGDYNEQFF.

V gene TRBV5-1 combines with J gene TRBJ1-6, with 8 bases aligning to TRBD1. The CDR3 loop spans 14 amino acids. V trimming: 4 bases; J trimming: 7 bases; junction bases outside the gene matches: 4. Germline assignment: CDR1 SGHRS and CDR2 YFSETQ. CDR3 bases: TGCGCCAGCAGCGTGACAGGGGTCAATTCACCCCTCCACTTT. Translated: CASSVTGVNSPLHF.

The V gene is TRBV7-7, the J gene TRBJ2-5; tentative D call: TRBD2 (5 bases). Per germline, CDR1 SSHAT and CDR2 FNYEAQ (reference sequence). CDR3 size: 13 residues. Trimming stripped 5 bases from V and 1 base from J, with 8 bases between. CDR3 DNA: TGTGCCAGCAGCCCGGGAATCCAAGAGACCCAGTACTTC. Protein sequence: CASSPGIQETQYF.

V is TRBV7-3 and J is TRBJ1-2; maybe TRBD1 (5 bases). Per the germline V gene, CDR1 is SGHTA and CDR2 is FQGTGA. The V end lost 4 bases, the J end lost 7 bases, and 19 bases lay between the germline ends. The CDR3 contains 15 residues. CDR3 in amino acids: CASSSQRGFSLGYTF. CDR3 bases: TGTGCCAGCAGCTCCCAGAGGGGTTTCTCGCTTGGCTACACCTTC.

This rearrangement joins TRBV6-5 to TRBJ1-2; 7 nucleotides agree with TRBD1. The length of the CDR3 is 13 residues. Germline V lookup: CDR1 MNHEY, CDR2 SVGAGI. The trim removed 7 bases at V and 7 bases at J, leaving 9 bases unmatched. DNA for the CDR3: TGTGCCAGCACCCTAGGGGGCAGTAGTGGCTACACCTTC. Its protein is CASTLGGSSGYTF.

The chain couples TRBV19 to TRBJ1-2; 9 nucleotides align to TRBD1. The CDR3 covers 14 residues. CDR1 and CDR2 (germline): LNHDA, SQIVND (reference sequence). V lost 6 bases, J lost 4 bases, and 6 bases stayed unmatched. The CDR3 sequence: CASRTGQGFYGYTF. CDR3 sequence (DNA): TGTGCCAGTAGGACCGGACAGGGGTTCTATGGCTACACCTTC. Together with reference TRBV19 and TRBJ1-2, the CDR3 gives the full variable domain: DGGITQSPKYLFRKEGQNVTLSCEQNLNHDAMYWYRQDPGQGLRLIYYSQIVNDFQKGDIAEGYSVSREKKESFPLTVTSAQKNPTAFYLCASRTGQGFYGYTFGSGTRLTVV.

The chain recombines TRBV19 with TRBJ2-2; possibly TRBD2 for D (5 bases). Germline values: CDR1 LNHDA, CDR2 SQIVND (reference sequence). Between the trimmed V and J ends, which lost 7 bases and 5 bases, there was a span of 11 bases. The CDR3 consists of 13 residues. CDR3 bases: TGTGCCAGTACGCGGGTGGGAACCGGGGAGCTGTTTTTT. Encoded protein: CASTRVGTGELFF.

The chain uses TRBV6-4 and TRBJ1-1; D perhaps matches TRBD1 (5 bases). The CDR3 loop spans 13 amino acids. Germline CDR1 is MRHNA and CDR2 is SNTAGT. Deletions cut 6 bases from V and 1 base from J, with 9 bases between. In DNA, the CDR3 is TGTGCCAGCAGGCTGACAGAGAACACTGAAGCTTTCTTT. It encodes CASRLTENTEAFF.